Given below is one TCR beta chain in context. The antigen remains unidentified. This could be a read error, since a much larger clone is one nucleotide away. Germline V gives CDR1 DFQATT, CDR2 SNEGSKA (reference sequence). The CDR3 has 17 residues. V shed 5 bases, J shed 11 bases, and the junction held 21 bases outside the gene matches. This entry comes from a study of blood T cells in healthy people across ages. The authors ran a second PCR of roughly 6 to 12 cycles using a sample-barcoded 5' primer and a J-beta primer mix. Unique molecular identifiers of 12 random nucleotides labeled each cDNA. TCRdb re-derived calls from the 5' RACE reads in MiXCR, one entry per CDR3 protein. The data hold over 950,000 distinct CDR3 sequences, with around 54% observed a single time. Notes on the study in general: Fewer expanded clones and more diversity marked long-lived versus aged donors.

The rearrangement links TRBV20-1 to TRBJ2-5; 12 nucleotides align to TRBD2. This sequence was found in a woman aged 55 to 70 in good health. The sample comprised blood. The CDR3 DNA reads TGCAGTGCTTTAGGCCGCCGGACTAGCGGGATGTTCGGTGAGCAGTACTTC. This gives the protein CSALGRRTSGMFGEQYF.